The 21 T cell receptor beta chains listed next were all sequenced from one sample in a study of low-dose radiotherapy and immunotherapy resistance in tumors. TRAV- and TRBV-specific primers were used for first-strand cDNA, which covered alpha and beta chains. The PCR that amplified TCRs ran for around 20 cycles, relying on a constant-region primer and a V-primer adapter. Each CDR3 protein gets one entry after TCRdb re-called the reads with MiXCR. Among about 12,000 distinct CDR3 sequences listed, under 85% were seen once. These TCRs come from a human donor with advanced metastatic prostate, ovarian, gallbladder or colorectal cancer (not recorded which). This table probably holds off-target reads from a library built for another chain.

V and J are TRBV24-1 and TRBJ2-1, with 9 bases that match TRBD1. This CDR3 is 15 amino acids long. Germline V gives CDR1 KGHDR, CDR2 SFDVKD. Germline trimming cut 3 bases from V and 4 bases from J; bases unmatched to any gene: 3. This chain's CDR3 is CATSDPQGAYNEQFF. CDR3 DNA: TGTGCCACCAGTGATCCACAGGGGGCTTACAATGAGCAGTTCTTC.

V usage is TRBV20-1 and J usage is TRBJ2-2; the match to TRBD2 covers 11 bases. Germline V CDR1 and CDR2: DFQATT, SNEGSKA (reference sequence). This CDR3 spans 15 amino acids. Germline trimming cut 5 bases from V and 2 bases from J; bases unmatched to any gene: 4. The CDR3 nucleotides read TGCAGTGCTCCCGGGACTAGCGGCAACACCGGGGAGCTGTTTTTT. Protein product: CSAPGTSGNTGELFF.

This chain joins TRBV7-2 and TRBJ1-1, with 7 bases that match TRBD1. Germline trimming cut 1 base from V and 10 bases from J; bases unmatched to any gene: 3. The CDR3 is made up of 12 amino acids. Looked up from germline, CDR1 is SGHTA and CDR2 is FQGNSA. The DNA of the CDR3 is TGTGCCAGCAGCTTAGAGCAGGGGGGAGCTTTCTTT. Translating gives CASSLEQGGAFF.

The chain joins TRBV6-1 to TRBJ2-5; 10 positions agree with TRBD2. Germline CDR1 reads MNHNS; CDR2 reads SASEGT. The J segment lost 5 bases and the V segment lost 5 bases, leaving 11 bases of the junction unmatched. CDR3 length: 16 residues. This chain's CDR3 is CASSRRTSGRAETQYF. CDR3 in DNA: TGTGCCAGCAGTCGGCGGACTAGCGGCCGGGCGGAGACCCAGTACTTC.

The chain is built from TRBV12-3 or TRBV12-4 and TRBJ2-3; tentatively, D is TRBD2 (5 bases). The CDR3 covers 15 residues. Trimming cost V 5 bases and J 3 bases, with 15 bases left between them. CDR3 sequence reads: CASSGRDPRTDTQYF. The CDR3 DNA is TGTGCCAGCAGTGGACGGGATCCGCGAACAGATACGCAGTATTTT.

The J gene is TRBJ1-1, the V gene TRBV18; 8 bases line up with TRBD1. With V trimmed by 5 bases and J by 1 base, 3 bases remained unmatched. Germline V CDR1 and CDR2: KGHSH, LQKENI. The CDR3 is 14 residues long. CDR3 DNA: TGTGCCAGCTCAGCTACAGGGGGGAACACTGAAGCTTTCTTT. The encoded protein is CASSATGGNTEAFF.

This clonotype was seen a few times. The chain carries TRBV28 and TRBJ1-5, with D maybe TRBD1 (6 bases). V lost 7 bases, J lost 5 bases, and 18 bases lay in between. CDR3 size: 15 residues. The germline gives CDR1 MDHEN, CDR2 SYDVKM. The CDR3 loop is CASILGGPRHQPQHF. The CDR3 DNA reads TGTGCCAGCATTCTAGGGGGACCGCGGCATCAGCCCCAGCATTTT. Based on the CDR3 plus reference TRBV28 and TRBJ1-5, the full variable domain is DVKVTQSSRYLVKRTGEKVFLECVQDMDHENMFWYRQDPGLGLRLIYFSYDVKMKEKGDIPEGYSVSREKKERFSLILESASTNQTSMYLCASILGGPRHQPQHFGDGTRLSIL.

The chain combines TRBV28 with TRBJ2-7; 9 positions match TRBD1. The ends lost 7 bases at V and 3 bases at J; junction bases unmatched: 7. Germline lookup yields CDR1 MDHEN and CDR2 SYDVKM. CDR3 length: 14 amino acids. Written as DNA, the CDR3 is TGTGCCAGCATGACAGGGACAGGGTACTACGAGCAGTACTTC. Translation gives CASMTGTGYYEQYF. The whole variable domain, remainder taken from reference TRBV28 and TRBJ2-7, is DVKVTQSSRYLVKRTGEKVFLECVQDMDHENMFWYRQDPGLGLRLIYFSYDVKMKEKGDIPEGYSVSREKKERFSLILESASTNQTSMYLCASMTGTGYYEQYFGPGTRLTVT.

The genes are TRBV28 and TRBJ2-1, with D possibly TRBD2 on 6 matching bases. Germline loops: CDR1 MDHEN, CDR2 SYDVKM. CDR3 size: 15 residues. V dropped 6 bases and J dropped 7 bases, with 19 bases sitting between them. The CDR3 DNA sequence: TGTGCCAGCAGGGGACCGAGGGACTGGCAAAATGAGCAGTTCTTC. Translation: CASRGPRDWQNEQFF.

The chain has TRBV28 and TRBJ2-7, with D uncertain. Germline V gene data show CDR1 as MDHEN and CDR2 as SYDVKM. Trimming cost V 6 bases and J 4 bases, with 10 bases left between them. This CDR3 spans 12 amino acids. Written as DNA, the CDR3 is TGTGCCAGCAGAGCCGGACCTTACGAGCAGTACTTC. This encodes CASRAGPYEQYF.

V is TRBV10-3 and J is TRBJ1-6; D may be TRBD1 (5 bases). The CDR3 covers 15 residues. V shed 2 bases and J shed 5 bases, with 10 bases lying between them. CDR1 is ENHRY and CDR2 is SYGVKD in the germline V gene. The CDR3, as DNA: TGTGCCATCAGTGAGGACCGGGGGAATAATTCACCCCTCCACTTT. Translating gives CAISEDRGNNSPLHF.

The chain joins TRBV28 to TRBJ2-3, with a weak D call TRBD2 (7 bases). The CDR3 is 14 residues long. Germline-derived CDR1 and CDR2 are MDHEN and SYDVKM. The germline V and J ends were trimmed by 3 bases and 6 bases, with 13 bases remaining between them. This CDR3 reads CASSFLRGADTQYF. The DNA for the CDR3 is TGTGCCAGCAGTTTCCTCCGGGGGGCGGATACGCAGTATTTT.

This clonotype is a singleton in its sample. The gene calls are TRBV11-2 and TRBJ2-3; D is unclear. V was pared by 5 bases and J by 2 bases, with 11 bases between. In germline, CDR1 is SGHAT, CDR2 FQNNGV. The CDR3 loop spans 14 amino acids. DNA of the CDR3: TGTGCCAGCAGCCCAAGCACCACCACAGATACGCAGTATTTT. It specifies CASSPSTTTDTQYF.

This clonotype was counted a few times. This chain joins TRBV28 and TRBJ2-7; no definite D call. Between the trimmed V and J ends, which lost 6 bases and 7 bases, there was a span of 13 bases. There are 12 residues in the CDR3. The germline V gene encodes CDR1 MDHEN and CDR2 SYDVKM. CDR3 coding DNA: TGTGCCAGCAGCCAGGCCCCCAGAGAGCAGTACTTC. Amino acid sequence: CASSQAPREQYF.

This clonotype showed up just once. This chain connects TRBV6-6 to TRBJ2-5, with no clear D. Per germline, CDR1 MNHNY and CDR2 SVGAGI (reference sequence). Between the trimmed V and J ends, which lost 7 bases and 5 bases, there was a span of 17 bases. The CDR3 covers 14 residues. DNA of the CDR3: TGTGCCAGCACATCAGCACAGTGGACCGAGACCCAGTACTTC. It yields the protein CASTSAQWTETQYF.

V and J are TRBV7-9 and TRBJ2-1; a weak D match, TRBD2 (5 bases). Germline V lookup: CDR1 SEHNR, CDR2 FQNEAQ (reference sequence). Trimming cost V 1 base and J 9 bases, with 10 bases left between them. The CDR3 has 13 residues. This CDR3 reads CASSLVMRVEQFF. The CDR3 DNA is TGTGCCAGCAGCTTAGTGATGAGGGTTGAGCAGTTCTTC.

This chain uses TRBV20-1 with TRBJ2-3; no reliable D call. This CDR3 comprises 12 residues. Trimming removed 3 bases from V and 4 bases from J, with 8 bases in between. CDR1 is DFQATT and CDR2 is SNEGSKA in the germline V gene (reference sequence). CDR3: CSASKAADTQYF. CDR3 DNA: TGCAGTGCTAGTAAAGCCGCAGATACGCAGTATTTT.

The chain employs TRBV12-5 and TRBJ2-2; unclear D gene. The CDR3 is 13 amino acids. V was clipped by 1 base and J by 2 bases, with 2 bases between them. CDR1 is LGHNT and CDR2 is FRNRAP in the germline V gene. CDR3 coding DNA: TGTGCTAGTGGTTTGGGTAACACCGGGGAGCTGTTTTTT. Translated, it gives CASGLGNTGELFF. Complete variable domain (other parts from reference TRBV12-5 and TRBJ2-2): DARVTQTPRHKVTEMGQEVTMRCQPILGHNTVFWYRQTMMQGLELLAYFRNRAPLDDSGMPKDRFSAEMPDATLATLKIQPSEPRDSAVYFCASGLGNTGELFFGEGSRLTVL.

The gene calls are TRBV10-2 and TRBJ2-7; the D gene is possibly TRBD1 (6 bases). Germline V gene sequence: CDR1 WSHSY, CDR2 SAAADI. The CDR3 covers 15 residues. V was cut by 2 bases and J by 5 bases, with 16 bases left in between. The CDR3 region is CASSERTVGVHEQYF. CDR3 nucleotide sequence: TGCGCCAGCAGTGAGCGGACAGTCGGCGTCCACGAGCAGTACTTC.

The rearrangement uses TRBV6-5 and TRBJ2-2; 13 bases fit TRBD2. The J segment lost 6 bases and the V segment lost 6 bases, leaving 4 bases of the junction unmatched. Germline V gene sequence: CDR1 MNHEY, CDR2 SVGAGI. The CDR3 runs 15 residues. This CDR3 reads CASRSLAGGPGELFF. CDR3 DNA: TGTGCCAGCAGGTCACTAGCGGGAGGGCCCGGGGAGCTGTTTTTT.

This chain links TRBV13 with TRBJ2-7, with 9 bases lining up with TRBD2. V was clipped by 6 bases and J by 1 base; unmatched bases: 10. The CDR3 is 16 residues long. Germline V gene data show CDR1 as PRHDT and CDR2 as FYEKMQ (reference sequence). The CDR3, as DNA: TGTGCCAGCAGTCCCTTCGGGCGGGAGGGTTCCTACGAGCAGTACTTC. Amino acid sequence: CASSPFGREGSYEQYF.